Below are 10 T cell receptor beta chains sequenced from a single sample in a study of human T cells and chemical hapten exposure. Time point indicated: patch test 3, about 24 weeks after DPC sensitization. Treatment here: therapeutic diphenylcyclopropenone sensitization with weekly scalp DPC. Using its own MiXCR run on the RACE reads, TCRdb lists one record per CDR3 protein. This sample has approximately 90,000 distinct CDR3 sequences, with about 28% found just once. This specimen consisted of whole blood, obtained in connection with sensitization to the hapten diphenylcyclopropenone (DPC). The receptors were sampled from a man in his forties with alopecia areata. Some clones in this sample may be carry-over from other donors' samples.

This clonotype has just a few counts. The chain uses TRBV6-1 and TRBJ2-7; tentatively, D is TRBD2 (5 bases). CDR3 size: 14 residues. V gave up 6 bases and J gave up 6 bases, with 18 bases separating them. Germline-derived CDR1 and CDR2 are MNHNS and SASEGT. The CDR3 sequence: CASRFSPGAGEQYF. In nucleotides, the CDR3 is TGTGCCAGCAGATTTAGTCCGGGCGCGGGCGAGCAGTACTTC.

This clonotype was detected a few times. This chain joins TRBV25-1 and TRBJ2-6; 9 bases line up with TRBD1. V shed 8 bases and J 4 bases; nucleotides not matched to a gene: 9. This CDR3 has 16 amino acids. Germline values: CDR1 MGHDK, CDR2 SYGVNS. Written as DNA, the CDR3 is TGTGCCAGCGGGGACAGGGAGGCGCGCGGGGCCAACGTCCTGACTTTC. Translated: CASGDREARGANVLTF.

This clonotype turned up a few times. The chain joins TRBV27 to TRBJ1-4, with D unclear. Trimming stripped 10 bases from V and 5 bases from J, with 14 bases between. Germline V lookup: CDR1 MNHEY, CDR2 SMNVEV (reference sequence). This CDR3 contains 13 residues. The CDR3 protein is CATARTGNEKLFF. The CDR3 DNA is TGTGCCACCGCCCGGACCGGCAATGAAAAACTGTTTTTT.

The V call is TRBV7-2, the J call TRBJ2-7; D is possibly TRBD2 (6 bases). The CDR3 consists of 13 residues. Trimming took off 5 bases at V and 6 bases at J, with 14 bases between the two ends. CDR1 and CDR2 from the germline V gene are SGHTA and FQGNSA. The CDR3 protein is CASSIGTPLEQYF. CDR3 DNA: TGTGCCAGCAGCATCGGGACTCCCCTCGAGCAGTACTTC.

This clonotype was detected only once. This chain uses TRBV28 with TRBJ2-3; the D gene is possibly TRBD2 (5 bases). This CDR3 contains 14 residues. The V end lost 6 bases, the J end lost 0 bases, and 10 bases lay between the germline ends. The V gene's germline CDR1 is MDHEN and CDR2 SYDVKM. CDR3 region: CASRAAASTDTQYF. CDR3 nucleotides: TGTGCCAGCAGGGCAGCGGCTAGCACAGATACGCAGTATTTT.

This clonotype was counted a few times. The rearrangement joins TRBV12-3 or TRBV12-4 to TRBJ2-1; 7 nucleotides align to TRBD2. V lost 6 bases and J lost 4; bases outside the gene matches: 9. The CDR3 covers 15 residues. This chain's CDR3 is CASSPGTNLYNEQFF. CDR3 in DNA: TGTGCCAGCAGCCCCGGGACTAACCTTTACAATGAGCAGTTCTTC.

This clonotype was recorded a few times. The V call is TRBV6-2 or TRBV6-3, the J call TRBJ1-5; D gene unclear. The CDR3 has 13 amino acids. Looked up from germline, CDR1 is MNHEY and CDR2 is SVGEGT. The V gene lost 6 bases and the J gene lost 4 bases, with 10 bases spanning the gap. Here the CDR3 reads CASSRSWNQPQHF. In DNA, the CDR3 is TGTGCCAGCAGCCGAAGTTGGAATCAGCCCCAGCATTTT.

The chain combines TRBV12-3 or TRBV12-4 with TRBJ2-3; a possible D gene is TRBD1 (5 bases). Trimming removed 5 bases from V and 3 bases from J, with 12 bases in between. This CDR3 comprises 14 residues. CDR3 coding DNA: TGTGCCAGCAGTCTTCAGACAGTTACAGATACGCAGTATTTT. Translation: CASSLQTVTDTQYF.

The chain joins TRBV28 to TRBJ2-5; D unresolved. The CDR3 is 13 residues long. V shed 6 bases and J shed 3 bases, with 11 bases lying between them. CDR1 MDHEN and CDR2 SYDVKM come from the germline V gene. CDR3 coding DNA: TGTGCCAGCAGCCCCGGACGGGAAGAGACCCAGTACTTC. This gives the protein CASSPGREETQYF. The full variable domain, in which reference TRBV28 and TRBJ2-5 provide the parts outside the CDR3, is DVKVTQSSRYLVKRTGEKVFLECVQDMDHENMFWYRQDPGLGLRLIYFSYDVKMKEKGDIPEGYSVSREKKERFSLILESASTNQTSMYLCASSPGREETQYFGPGTRLLVL.

The rearrangement uses TRBV5-4 and TRBJ2-1, with D maybe TRBD2 (6 bases). With 2 bases removed from V and 6 bases from J, the gap between germline ends came to 15 bases. Germline CDR1 and CDR2: SGHNT and YYREEE (reference sequence). This CDR3 spans 15 amino acids. The CDR3 spells CASSFTLARGNEQFF. The DNA for the CDR3 is TGTGCCAGCAGCTTTACACTAGCAAGGGGCAATGAGCAGTTCTTC.